These 14 T cell receptor beta chains came from one sample sequenced in a study of blood T cell repertoires in COVID-19. Assay used: immunoSEQ multiplex PCR; TCRdb lists only in-frame clones, some missing. The data contain approximately 340,000 clones, approximately 90% of them singletons. The sequencing input was peripheral blood. These receptors all come from a man in his thirties or forties with COVID-19, enrolled during active disease.

The V and J genes are TRBV10-3 and TRBJ1-4; TRBD1 agrees at 7 bases. V was clipped by 6 bases and J by 8 bases; unmatched bases: 9. The germline gives CDR1 ENHRY, CDR2 SYGVKD. This CDR3 has 14 residues. This chain's CDR3 is CAISKTGSEEKLFF. The CDR3 DNA reads TGTGCCATCAGCAAGACAGGGTCGGAAGAAAAACTGTTTTTT.

This sequence joins TRBV2 and TRBJ2-7; no firm D call. Trimming took off 8 bases at V and 4 bases at J, with 9 bases between the two ends. This CDR3 has 11 residues. The germline V gene encodes CDR1 SNHLY and CDR2 FYNNEI. The CDR3 protein is CASGNLYEQYF. The CDR3 DNA follows: TGTGCCAGCGGCAATTTGTACGAGCAGTACTTC.

This chain joins TRBV9 and TRBJ2-7, with a weak D call TRBD2 (7 bases). Trimming removed 0 bases from V and 0 bases from J, with 13 bases in between. The CDR3 totals 16 residues. The V gene's germline CDR1 is SGDLS and CDR2 YYNGEE. The CDR3 DNA reads as TGTGCCAGCAGCGTAGAGGGAGGGGGAATCTCCTACGAGCAGTACTTC. Residues: CASSVEGGGISYEQYF.

CDR3 residues: CASASGGLYEQYF. The CDR3 DNA is TGTGCCAGCGCGAGCGGGGGGTTGTACGAGCAGTACTTC. The chain uses TRBV12-3 or TRBV12-4 and TRBJ2-7; 9 bases agree with TRBD2. There are 13 residues in the CDR3. The J segment lost 4 bases and the V segment lost 8 bases, leaving 6 bases of the junction unmatched.

The sample holds one count of this clone. The chain has TRBV5-4 and TRBJ1-6; 7 nucleotides agree with TRBD1. CDR1 is SGHNT and CDR2 is YYREEE in the germline V gene (reference sequence). This CDR3 is 15 amino acids long. Trimming took 4 bases from V and 8 from J; bases not matched to a gene: 9. The CDR3 region has the DNA TGTGCCAGCAGCCCAGAGACAGGGAACCATTCACCCCTCCACTTT. Its translation is CASSPETGNHSPLHF. Using reference TRBV5-4 and TRBJ1-6 for the parts outside the CDR3, the full variable domain is ETGVTQSPTHLIKTRGQQVTLRCSSQSGHNTVSWYQQALGQGPQFIFQYYREEENGRGNFPPRFSGLQFPNYSSELNVNALELDDSALYLCASSPETGNHSPLHFGNGTRLTVT.

The V and J genes are TRBV9 and TRBJ1-3; D unresolved. Germline V gives CDR1 SGDLS, CDR2 YYNGEE. V lost 4 bases and J lost 4, with 24 bases in between. The CDR3 sequence is 18 residues long. CDR3 nucleotide sequence: TGTGCCAGCAGCAGTGCCCCGCAGGCACCAGCCGAGGGAAACACCATATATTTT. This gives the protein CASSSAPQAPAEGNTIYF.

The chain uses TRBV27 and TRBJ2-5; a weak D match, TRBD2 (6 bases). V dropped 6 bases and J dropped 9 bases, with 11 bases sitting between them. CDR3 length equals 11 residues. The V gene's germline CDR1 is MNHEY and CDR2 SMNVEV (reference sequence). CDR3 sequence (DNA): TGTGCCAGCAGCTTCTGGGGGGCCCAGTACTTC. Its protein is CASSFWGAQYF.

This clone was recorded a few times. The V and J genes are TRBV5-1 and TRBJ1-1; TRBD1 matches at 8 bases. Unmatched junction bases numbered 12, after V lost 4 bases and J lost 10 bases. The CDR3 extends over 14 amino acids. Germline V gene data show CDR1 as SGHRS and CDR2 as YFSETQ. In nucleotides, the CDR3 is TGCGCCAGCAGCCTAATGGACAGGGATTATCGAGCTTTCTTT. As protein: CASSLMDRDYRAFF.

The chain carries TRBV7-8 and TRBJ2-5; TRBD2 matches 12 bases. Germline V gives CDR1 SGHVS, CDR2 FQNEAQ. V lost 2 bases and J lost 1; bases outside the gene matches: 2. There are 16 residues in the CDR3. DNA for the CDR3: TGTGCCAGCAGCTTACTAGCGGGGGGGCCCCAAGAGACCCAGTACTTC. Amino acids: CASSLLAGGPQETQYF.

This clone has a single count. V is TRBV11-2 and J is TRBJ1-6, with D hard to call. Trimming removed 8 bases from V and 6 bases from J, with 11 bases in between. Germline lookup yields CDR1 SGHAT and CDR2 FQNNGV. The CDR3 is made up of 13 amino acids. CDR3 residues: CASSWRANSPLHF. The CDR3 bases are TGTGCCAGCTCGTGGAGGGCTAATTCACCCCTCCACTTT.

The CDR3 sequence: CASSIVLMLGQPSYEQYF. The CDR3 DNA reads as TGTGCCAGTAGTATTGTTTTGATGCTAGGACAGCCCTCCTACGAGCAGTACTTC. The gene calls are TRBV19 and TRBJ2-7, with D perhaps matching TRBD1 (6 bases). The CDR3 has 18 residues. The ends were cut back, 3 bases at V and 0 bases at J, with 21 bases in the middle. CDR1 is LNHDA, CDR2 SQIVND, per germline (reference sequence). The variable domain in full, completed from reference TRBV19 and TRBJ2-7, reads DGGITQSPKYLFRKEGQNVTLSCEQNLNHDAMYWYRQDPGQGLRLIYYSQIVNDFQKGDIAEGYSVSREKKESFPLTVTSAQKNPTAFYLCASSIVLMLGQPSYEQYFGPGTRLTVT.

V usage is TRBV5-1 and J usage is TRBJ2-1, with D possibly being TRBD2 (6 bases). The CDR3 length is 18 residues. The germline V gene encodes CDR1 SGHRS and CDR2 YFSETQ. V was trimmed by 4 bases and J by 1 base, leaving 21 bases between them. DNA for the CDR3: TGCGCCAGCAGCATAAACCGGATGGACTATTCTTCCTACAATGAGCAGTTCTTC. Its protein product is CASSINRMDYSSYNEQFF.

Comment on this clone: This may stem from a read error, because a much larger clone lies one nucleotide away. The chain recombines TRBV7-9 with TRBJ1-2; 10 bases match TRBD1. Trimming at V came to 5 bases and at J to 3 bases, leaving 0 bases not matched to a gene. The CDR3 contains 13 residues. Germline V lookup: CDR1 SEHNR, CDR2 FQNEAQ (reference sequence). CDR3 residues: CASSGTGDYGYTF. In DNA form, the CDR3 reads TGTGCCAGCAGCGGGACAGGGGACTATGGCTACACCTTC. Combining the CDR3 with reference TRBV7-9 and TRBJ1-2 gives the whole variable domain DTGVSQNPRHKITKRGQNVTFRCDPISEHNRLYWYRQTLGQGPEFLTYFQNEAQLEKSRLLSDRFSAERPKGSFSTLEIQRTEQGDSAMYLCASSGTGDYGYTFGSGTRLTVV.

This clone was seen once. V usage is TRBV29-1 and J usage is TRBJ1-1; weak D call: TRBD1 (5 bases). This CDR3 is 14 amino acids long. Deletions cut 2 bases from V and 5 bases from J, with 15 bases between. CDR1 and CDR2 (germline): SQVTM, ANQGSEA. This CDR3 reads CSVEPGGVWTEAFF. CDR3 in DNA: TGCAGCGTTGAACCCGGAGGGGTGTGGACTGAAGCTTTCTTT. Looking up the rest from reference TRBV29-1 and TRBJ1-1 gives the full variable domain: SAVISQKPSRDICQRGTSLTIQCQVDSQVTMMFWYRQQPGQSLTLIATANQGSEATYESGFVIDKFPISRPNLTFSTLTVSNMSPEDSSIYLCSVEPGGVWTEAFFGQGTRLTVV.